This TCR beta chain was recorded in a study of T cell responses to AZD1222 COVID-19 vaccine. Study results and caveats: Seropositive status at baseline applied to only five to seven AZD1222 recipients. Repertoire sampling was restricted to post-peak T cell response timepoints.

Remarks on this clone: Its matching antigen is unknown.

The CDR3 extends over 13 amino acids. Trimming took 7 bases from V and 1 from J, leaving 8 bases between them. Germline CDR1 is SGDLS and CDR2 is YYNGEE. Assay used: immunoSEQ multiplex PCR; TCRdb lists only in-frame clones, some missing. This table has some 130,000 clones, roughly 91% appearing once. The material sequenced was peripheral blood, taken 28 days after the second AZD1222 dose. The V gene is TRBV9, the J gene TRBJ1-4, with D unclear. The sequence was collected from an adult who received the AZD1222 COVID-19 vaccine. The CDR3 sequence: CASGGVTNEKLFF. Here the CDR3 DNA reads TGTGCCAGCGGTGGCGTAACTAATGAAAAACTGTTTTTT.